This T cell receptor beta chain appears in the sequencing data of a study of T cell responses to AZD1222 COVID-19 vaccine (dated by TCRdb to 2020 to 2022). Background for the entire study: Because spike-specific TCR depth and breadth did not differ between the two schedules, AZD1222 recipients who got a second dose at roughly 4 weeks were pooled with those who got a second dose at roughly 12 weeks. TCR sequencing covered roughly 230 trial participants: around 210 given two doses of AZD1222 and 26 given two doses of MenACWY control vaccine. Trial participants were enrolled into age subgroups of 18-55, 56-69 and 70-plus years, which contained roughly 140, 27 and 60 TCR-sequenced participants, respectively.

Points on this clone: The antigen it recognizes is unknown. Base-call qualities are not available, and no considerably larger clone is one nucleotide away.

The CDR3 regions of human TCRbeta chains were subjected to immunosequencing. The authors' pipeline ran thus. TCRs in the repertoires were compared against a reference library of SARS-CoV-2-specific TCRs that had been generated with the MIRA antigen-specificity platform. Breadth was defined as the fraction of unique TCRs that were SARS-CoV-2-associated. Depth was defined as the fraction of total T cells that were SARS-CoV-2-associated. Each spike-specific TCR was assigned to its reactive spike region and to a CD4 or CD8 class using the MIRA data. Log10-transformed breadth and depth values were compared by one-way ANOVA with Sidak's multiple comparisons tests. Drawn from immuneACCESS, this table holds only the in-frame rearrangements with V and J called that TCRdb kept. Clones are partly lost; checked studies trace under half to an unresolved V gene and leave the rest unexplained. The DNA gave D and trimming, while V, J and clone size come from that table. Counted in this sample were some 140,000 clones; approximately 93% of them appeared once. The ten largest clonotypes hold around 0.91% of the sample.

CDR3 length: 11 amino acids, cysteine to phenylalanine. Only CDR3 DNA remains: 33 bases, in frame from the first base. V is clipped by 6 bases and J by 7 bases, and the sequence between their germline boundaries is 8 bases long. What the work shows at the level of the full study, not this receptor alone: Because no day 14 peak-response samples were available, the repertoires could be characterized only after the peak T cell response. Spike-specific TCR breadth and depth rose significantly after two AZD1222 doses compared with day 0 and with MenACWY recipients. In the small 56-69-year group, the increase in depth fell short of significance, most likely because of low power. Participants were mostly white British and included more females than males, and it was suggested by the authors that clonal diversity may have been underestimated. The vaccine-associated CD4 TCRs covered the entire spike protein, and the dominant responses fell in regions 160-218 and 743-854. Reportedly, close to half of the unique spike-specific TCRs recognized epitopes lying outside the regions that are mutated in the B.1.351 and B.1.1.7 variants. Only five to seven AZD1222 recipients were SARS-CoV-2 seropositive at baseline, limiting conclusions about previously exposed vaccinees.

The time point label corresponds to: baseline before first vaccination. Vaccinee samples came from UK trials COV001 and COV002, including a single-blind randomized controlled phase 2/3 trial of AZD1222 (ChAdOx1 nCoV-19) in healthy adults. Trial participant PBMC samples were collected at day 0 and day 28 after the second dose for TCRbeta chain sequencing. The rearrangement joined TRBV12-3 or TRBV12-4 to TRBJ2-3; the D gene cannot be named for sure. The sequencing here drew on peripheral blood, taken on day 0 of AZD1222 vaccination. The clonotype originates from an adult in good health. Here is the DNA: TGTGCCAGCAGCCGAGGACATACGCAGTATTTT. It translates as CASSRGHTQYF.